The following is a TCR beta chain sequence with its context. Its antigen is not identified. The sample comes from a study of OX40 agonist ivuxolimab in advanced cancers. Background on the study: Cancers in dose escalation were hepatocellular, melanoma, renal cell and head and neck. Study outcomes and limitations: Among the lowest peripheral clonal expansion occurred in 0.1-3.0 mg/kg partial responders.

The repertoire was sequenced with immunoSEQ multiplex PCR; TCRdb's copy has only in-frame clones and lacks some. The repertoire holds about 95,000 clones, with about 85% as singletons. The V and J ends lost 2 bases and 8 bases respectively, with 9 bases between them. The CDR3 has 13 amino acids. CDR1 is MDHEN and CDR2 is SYDVKM in the germline V gene. The receptor's source is an adult with an advanced solid tumor such as melanoma, head and neck, liver or kidney cancer. The sequencing used CD4+ or CD8+ T cells sorted from blood, collected in a trial of the OX40 agonist ivuxolimab. This chain connects TRBV28 to TRBJ1-4, with a possible D match to TRBD1 (6 bases). CDR3 region: CASSLPGEEKLFF. The DNA for the CDR3 is TGTGCCAGCAGTTTACCAGGGGAGGAAAAACTGTTTTTT.